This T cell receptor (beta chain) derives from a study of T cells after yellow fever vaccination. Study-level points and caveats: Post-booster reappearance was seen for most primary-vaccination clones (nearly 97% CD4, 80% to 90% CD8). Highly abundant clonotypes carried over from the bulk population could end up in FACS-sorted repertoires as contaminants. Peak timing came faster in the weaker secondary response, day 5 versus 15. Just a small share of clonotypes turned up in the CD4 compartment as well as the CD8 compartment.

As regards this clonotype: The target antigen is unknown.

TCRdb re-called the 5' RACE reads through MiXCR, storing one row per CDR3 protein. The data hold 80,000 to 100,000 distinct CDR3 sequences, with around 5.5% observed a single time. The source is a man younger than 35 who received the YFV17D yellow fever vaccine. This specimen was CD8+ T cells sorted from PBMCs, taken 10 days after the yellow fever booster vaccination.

In DNA form, the CDR3 reads TGTGCCAGCAGTTACGAGGGACAGGTAAATCAGCCCCAGCATTTT. This encodes CASSYEGQVNQPQHF. V and J are TRBV6-6 and TRBJ1-5; 8 nucleotides agree with TRBD1. CDR1 and CDR2 from the germline V gene are MNHNY and SVGAGI (reference sequence). Trimming cost V 2 bases and J 4 bases; bases outside gene matches: 4. This CDR3 contains 15 residues.